This TCR beta chain comes out of a study of CD8 T cells in Susac syndrome. The CDR3 loop spans 12 amino acids. The V gene's germline CDR1 is SQVTM and CDR2 ANQGSEA. V dropped 5 bases and J dropped 1 base, with 8 bases sitting between them. The CD8+ and CD4+ T cells were isolated magnetically using a negative isolation approach, whereas the TEMRA cells were enriched by FACS. RNA, at 0.5 to 1 ug, was reverse transcribed with random hexamers. A multiplex approach, immunoSEQ multiplex PCR, amplified TCR beta CDR3 across 54 Vbeta and 13 Jbeta. TCRdb re-derived calls from the immunoSEQ multiplex PCR reads in MiXCR, one entry per CDR3 protein. This sample has approximately 200,000 distinct CDR3 sequences, with about 94% found just once. Comments on this clonotype: The antigen remains unidentified.

Regarding the study as a whole: As the study acknowledged, the number of individuals in its TCR sequencing and HLA analysis was relatively small.

The sample taken for sequencing was CD4+ T cells from PBMCs. The rearrangement uses TRBV29-1 and TRBJ2-5, with no clear D. This clonotype originated in a human donor with multiple sclerosis. The CDR3 sequence is CSVRITQETQYF. CDR3 nucleotides: TGCAGCGTTCGAATTACCCAAGAGACCCAGTACTTC.